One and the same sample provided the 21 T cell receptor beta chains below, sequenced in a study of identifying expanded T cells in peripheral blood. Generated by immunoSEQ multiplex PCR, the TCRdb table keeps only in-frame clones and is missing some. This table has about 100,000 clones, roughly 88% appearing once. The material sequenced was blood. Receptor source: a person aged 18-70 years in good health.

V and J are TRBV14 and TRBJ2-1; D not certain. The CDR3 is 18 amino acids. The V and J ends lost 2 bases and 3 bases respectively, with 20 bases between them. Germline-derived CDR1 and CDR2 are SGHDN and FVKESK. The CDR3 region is CASSQPSLGGRFYNEQFF. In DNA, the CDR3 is TGTGCCAGCAGCCAACCCAGCCTTGGCGGTCGATTCTACAATGAGCAGTTCTTC.

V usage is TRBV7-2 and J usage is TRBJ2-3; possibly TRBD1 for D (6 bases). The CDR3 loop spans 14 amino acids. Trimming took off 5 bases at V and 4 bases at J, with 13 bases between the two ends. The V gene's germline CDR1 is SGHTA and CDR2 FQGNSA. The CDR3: CASSPTGLADTQYF. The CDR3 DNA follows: TGTGCCAGCAGCCCGACAGGATTAGCAGATACGCAGTATTTT.

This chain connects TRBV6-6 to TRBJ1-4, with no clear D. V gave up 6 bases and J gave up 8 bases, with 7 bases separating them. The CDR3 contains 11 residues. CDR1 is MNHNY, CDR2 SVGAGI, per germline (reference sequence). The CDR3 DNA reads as TGTGCCAGCAGCAGTAAGGAAAAACTGTTTTTT. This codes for CASSSKEKLFF.

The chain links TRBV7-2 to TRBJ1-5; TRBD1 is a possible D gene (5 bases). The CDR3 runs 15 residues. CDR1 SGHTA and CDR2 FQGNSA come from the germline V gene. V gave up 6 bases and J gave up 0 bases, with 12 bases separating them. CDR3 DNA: TGTGCCAGCAGACCCCAGGGATATAGCAATCAGCCCCAGCATTTT. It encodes CASRPQGYSNQPQHF.

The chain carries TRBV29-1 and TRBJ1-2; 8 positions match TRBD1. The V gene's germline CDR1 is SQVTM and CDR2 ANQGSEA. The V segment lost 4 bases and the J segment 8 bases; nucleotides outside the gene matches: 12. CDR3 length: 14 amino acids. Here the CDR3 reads CSVVGGGQGGGYTF. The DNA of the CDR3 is TGCAGCGTTGTAGGGGGAGGACAGGGAGGCGGCTACACCTTC. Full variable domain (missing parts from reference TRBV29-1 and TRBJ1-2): SAVISQKPSRDICQRGTSLTIQCQVDSQVTMMFWYRQQPGQSLTLIATANQGSEATYESGFVIDKFPISRPNLTFSTLTVSNMSPEDSSIYLCSVVGGGQGGGYTFGSGTRLTVV.

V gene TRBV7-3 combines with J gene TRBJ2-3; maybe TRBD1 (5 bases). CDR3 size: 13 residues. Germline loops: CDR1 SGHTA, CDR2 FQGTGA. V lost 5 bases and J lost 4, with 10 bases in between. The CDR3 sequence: CASSQGAADTQYF. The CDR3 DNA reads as TGTGCCAGCAGCCAAGGGGCGGCAGATACGCAGTATTTT.

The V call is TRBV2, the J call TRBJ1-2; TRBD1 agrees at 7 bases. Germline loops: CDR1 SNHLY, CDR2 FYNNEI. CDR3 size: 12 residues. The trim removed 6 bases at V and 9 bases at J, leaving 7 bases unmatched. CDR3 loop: CASRRTGLSYTF. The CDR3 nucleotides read TGTGCCAGCAGGAGGACAGGCCTAAGCTACACCTTC.

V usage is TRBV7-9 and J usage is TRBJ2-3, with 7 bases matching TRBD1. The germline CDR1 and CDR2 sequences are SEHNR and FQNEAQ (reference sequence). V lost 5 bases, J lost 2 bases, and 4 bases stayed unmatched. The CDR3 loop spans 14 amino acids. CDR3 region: CASSTTGTTDTQYF. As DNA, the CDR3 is TGTGCCAGCAGCACGACAGGGACCACAGATACGCAGTATTTT.

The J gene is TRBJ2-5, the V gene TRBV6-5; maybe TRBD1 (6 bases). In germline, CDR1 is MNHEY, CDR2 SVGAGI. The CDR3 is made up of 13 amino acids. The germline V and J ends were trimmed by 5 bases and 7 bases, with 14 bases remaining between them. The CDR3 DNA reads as TGTGCCAGCAGTACAGGGCGTTCGGGGACCCAGTACTTC. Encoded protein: CASSTGRSGTQYF.

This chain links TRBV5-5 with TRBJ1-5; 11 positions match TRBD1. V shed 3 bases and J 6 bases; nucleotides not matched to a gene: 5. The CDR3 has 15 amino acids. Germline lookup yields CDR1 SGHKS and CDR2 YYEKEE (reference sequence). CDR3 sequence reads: CASSSRTGGSQPQHF. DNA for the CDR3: TGTGCCAGCAGCTCCCGGACAGGGGGCAGTCAGCCCCAGCATTTT.

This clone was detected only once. In nucleotides, the CDR3 is TGTGCCAGCAGTGAAGAGTTTTGGGGTACTGCTGGGGCCAACGTCCTGACTTTC. As protein: CASSEEFWGTAGANVLTF. The chain links TRBV6-1 to TRBJ2-6; no reliable D call. V was pared by 1 base and J by 2 bases, with 15 bases between. In germline, CDR1 is MNHNS, CDR2 SASEGT. The CDR3 is 18 residues long.

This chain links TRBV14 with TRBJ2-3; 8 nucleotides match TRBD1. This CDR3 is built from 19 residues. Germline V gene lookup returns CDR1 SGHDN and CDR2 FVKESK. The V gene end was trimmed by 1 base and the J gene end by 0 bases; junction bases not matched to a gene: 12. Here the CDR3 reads CASSQAILPGQVSTDTQYF. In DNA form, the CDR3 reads TGTGCCAGCAGCCAAGCTATACTGCCGGGACAGGTTAGCACAGATACGCAGTATTTT.

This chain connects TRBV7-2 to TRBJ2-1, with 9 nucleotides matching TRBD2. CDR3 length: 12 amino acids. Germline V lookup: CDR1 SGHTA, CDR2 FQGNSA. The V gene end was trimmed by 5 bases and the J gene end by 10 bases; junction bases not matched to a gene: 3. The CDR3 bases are TGTGCCAGCAGCCCCGGGACTAGCGAGCAGTTCTTC. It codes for CASSPGTSEQFF.

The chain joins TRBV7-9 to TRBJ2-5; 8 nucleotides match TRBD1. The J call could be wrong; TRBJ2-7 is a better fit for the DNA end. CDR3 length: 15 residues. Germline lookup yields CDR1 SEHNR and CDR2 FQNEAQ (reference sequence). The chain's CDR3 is CASSLGQGATYEQYF. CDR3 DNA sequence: TGTGCCAGCAGCTTAGGGCAGGGGGCCACCTACGAGCAGTACTTC.

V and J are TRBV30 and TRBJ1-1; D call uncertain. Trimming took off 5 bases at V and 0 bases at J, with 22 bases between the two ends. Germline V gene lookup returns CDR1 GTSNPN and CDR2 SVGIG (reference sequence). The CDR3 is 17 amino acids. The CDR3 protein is CAWGPSRATYMNTEAFF. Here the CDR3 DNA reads TGTGCCTGGGGCCCCTCCCGGGCGACGTACATGAACACTGAAGCTTTCTTT.

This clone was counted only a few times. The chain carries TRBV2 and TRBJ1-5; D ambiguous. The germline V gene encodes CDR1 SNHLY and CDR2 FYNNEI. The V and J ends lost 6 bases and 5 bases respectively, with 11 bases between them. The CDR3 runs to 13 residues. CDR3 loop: CASREETDQPQHF. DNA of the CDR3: TGTGCCAGCAGGGAGGAGACCGATCAGCCCCAGCATTTT.

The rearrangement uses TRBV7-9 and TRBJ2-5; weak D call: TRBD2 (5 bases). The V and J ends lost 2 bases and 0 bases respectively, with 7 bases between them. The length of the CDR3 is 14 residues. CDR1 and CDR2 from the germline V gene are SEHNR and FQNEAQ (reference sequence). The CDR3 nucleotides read TGTGCCAGCAGCTTATTACTAGACCAAGAGACCCAGTACTTC. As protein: CASSLLLDQETQYF.

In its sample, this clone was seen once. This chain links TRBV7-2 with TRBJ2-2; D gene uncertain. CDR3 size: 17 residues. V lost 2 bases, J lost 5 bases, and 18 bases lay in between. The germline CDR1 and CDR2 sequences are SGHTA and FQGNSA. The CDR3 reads CASSLLPGRRRTGELFF. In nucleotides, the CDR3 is TGTGCCAGCAGCTTACTACCCGGTAGAAGACGGACCGGGGAGCTGTTTTTT.

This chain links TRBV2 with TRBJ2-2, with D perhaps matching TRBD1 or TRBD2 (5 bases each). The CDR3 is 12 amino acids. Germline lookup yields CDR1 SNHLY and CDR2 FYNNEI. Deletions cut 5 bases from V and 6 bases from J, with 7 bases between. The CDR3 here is CASSQGPGELFF. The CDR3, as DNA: TGTGCCAGCAGTCAGGGACCCGGGGAGCTGTTTTTT.

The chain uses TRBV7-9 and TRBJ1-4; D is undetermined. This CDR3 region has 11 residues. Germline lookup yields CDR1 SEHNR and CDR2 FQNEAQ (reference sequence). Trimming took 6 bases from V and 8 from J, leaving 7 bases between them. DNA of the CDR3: TGTGCCAGCAGTGTAGGGGAAAAACTGTTTTTT. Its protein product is CASSVGEKLFF.

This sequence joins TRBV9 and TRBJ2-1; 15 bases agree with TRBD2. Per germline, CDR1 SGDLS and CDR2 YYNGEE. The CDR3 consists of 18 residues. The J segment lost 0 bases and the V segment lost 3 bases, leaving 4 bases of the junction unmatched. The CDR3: CASSEGTSGGLSYNEQFF. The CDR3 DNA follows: TGTGCCAGCAGCGAGGGGACTAGCGGGGGGCTCTCCTACAATGAGCAGTTCTTC.